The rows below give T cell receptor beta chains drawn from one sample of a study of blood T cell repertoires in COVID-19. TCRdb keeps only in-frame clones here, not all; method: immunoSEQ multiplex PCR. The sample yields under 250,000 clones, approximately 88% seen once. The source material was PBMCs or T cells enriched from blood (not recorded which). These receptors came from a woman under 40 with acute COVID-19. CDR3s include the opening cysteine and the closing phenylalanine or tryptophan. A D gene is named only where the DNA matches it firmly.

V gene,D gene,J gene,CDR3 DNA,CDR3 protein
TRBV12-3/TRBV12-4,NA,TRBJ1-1,TGTGCCAGCAGTTTTGAGGGTGGTGAGAGGGCTTTCTTT,CASSFEGGERAFF
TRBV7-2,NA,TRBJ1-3,TGTGCCAGCAGCCTAACAGCCGGGATAGGGTACACCATATATTTT,CASSLTAGIGYTIYF
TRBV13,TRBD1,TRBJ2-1,TGTGCCAGCAGCTTAGGGACAGGGGTTAGTCCCAACTACAATGAGCAGTTCTTC,CASSLGTGVSPNYNEQFF
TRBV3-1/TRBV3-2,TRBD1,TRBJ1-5,TGTGCCAGCAGCCAAGTCGGCAGGGGGCACGGTCAGCCCCAGCATTTT,CASSQVGRGHGQPQHF
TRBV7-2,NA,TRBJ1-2,TGTGCCAGCAGCCGTGAACTAGCAGCAACGAACTATGGCTACACCTTC,CASSRELAATNYGYTF
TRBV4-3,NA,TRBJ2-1,TGCGCCAGCAGCCTTAGCGGCCTAGGGGACAATGAGCAGTTCTTC,CASSLSGLGDNEQFF
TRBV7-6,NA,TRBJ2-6,TGTGCCAGCAGCTTCCCGCCACCCAGGTCTGGGGCCAACGTCCTGACTTTC,CASSFPPPRSGANVLTF
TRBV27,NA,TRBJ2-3,TGTGCCAGCAGTTTGGCTAGCACAGATACGCAGTATTTT,CASSLASTDTQYF
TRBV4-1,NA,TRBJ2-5,TGCGCCAGCAGCCAAGGAGTTTTGAGAATCGAGACCCAGTACTTC,CASSQGVLRIETQYF
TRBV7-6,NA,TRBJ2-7,TGTGCCAGCAGCTTAGCTACAGGGACCTACGAGCAGTACTTC,CASSLATGTYEQYF
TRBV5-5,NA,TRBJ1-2,TGTGCCAGCAGCTTGGAGGGGACTGCAACACTCTACGGCTACACCTTC,CASSLEGTATLYGYTF
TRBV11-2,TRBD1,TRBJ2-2,TGTGCCAGCAGTCAGGATGTGGACAGGGGACGGGGGGAGCTGTTTTTT,CASSQDVDRGRGELFF
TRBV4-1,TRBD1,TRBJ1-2,TGCGCCAGCACCGTAATACCGGGACAGCTCTATGGCTACACCTTC,CASTVIPGQLYGYTF
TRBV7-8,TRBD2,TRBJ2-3,TGTGCCAGCAGCTTAGACGCTAGCGGATACACAGATACGCAGTATTTT,CASSLDASGYTDTQYF